The clone carrying this T cell receptor beta chain was detected only a few times. Its target is unknown. As part of sample collection, lesional scalp punch biopsies and peripheral blood were taken from alopecia areata patients. The data were obtained in a study of CD8+ T cells in alopecia areata. About the research overall: Tofacitinib administration to treated patients was oral, at 5 to 10 mg twice daily.

Extracted RNA was reverse transcribed, and the resulting cDNA served as sequencing template. Only in-frame clones appear in the TCRdb table, and some are missing; sequencing was by immunoSEQ multiplex PCR. The table lists about 120,000 clones, 30% to 40% of them singletons. CDR3 size: 14 residues. Germline V gives CDR1 SGHRS, CDR2 YFSETQ. The ends were cut back, 0 bases at V and 5 bases at J, with 10 bases in the middle. Study-wide results and caveats: Scalp specimens additionally yield sequences from normal skin's resident alphabeta T cells.

This sequence joins TRBV5-1 and TRBJ2-3; D perhaps matches TRBD2 (6 bases). This TCR came from a human donor with alopecia areata. The specimen sequenced was CD4+ T cells sorted from blood. The CDR3 is CASSLVGGGDTQYF. In nucleotides, the CDR3 is TGCGCCAGCAGCTTGGTCGGGGGTGGAGATACGCAGTATTTT.